This TCR beta chain stems from a study of T cells in women clearing cervical HPV infection. From germline, CDR1 is MNHNS and CDR2 SASEGT. CDR3 length equals 13 residues. Whole-study results and caveats: Cases carried less TRBV6-7 than controls: about 0.1% versus 0.15%.

With regard to this clone: Its matching antigen is unknown. Read data end 3 residues before the CDR3 end; the end is taken from the germline J gene.

Here immunoSEQ multiplex PCR was the method, and the copy in TCRdb shows in-frame clones only, minus some. The sample has tens of thousands of clones. V gene TRBV6-1 combines with J gene TRBJ2-3; a weak D match, TRBD1 (6 bases). Material for sequencing was blood buffy coat. The TCR originated in a woman between 18 and 70 years old with a cervical HPV16 infection that either progressed to CIN3+ or cleared (not recorded which). The sequenced part of the CDR3 DNA is TGTGCCAGCAGTGTCACAGGGAATCAGCCG. Its translation is CASSVTGNQP. The CDR3 in its entirety is CASSVTGNQPQYF.